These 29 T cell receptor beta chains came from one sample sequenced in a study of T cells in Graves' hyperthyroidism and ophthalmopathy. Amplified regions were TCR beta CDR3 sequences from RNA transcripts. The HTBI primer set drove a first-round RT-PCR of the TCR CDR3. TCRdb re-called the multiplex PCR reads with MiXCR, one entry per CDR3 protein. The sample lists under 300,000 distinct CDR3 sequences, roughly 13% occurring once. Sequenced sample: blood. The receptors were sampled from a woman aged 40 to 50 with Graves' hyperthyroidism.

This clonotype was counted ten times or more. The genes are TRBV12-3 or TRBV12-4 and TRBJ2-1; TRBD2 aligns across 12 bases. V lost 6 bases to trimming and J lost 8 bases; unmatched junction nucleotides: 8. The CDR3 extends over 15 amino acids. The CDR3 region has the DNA TGTGCCAGCAGCTCGACTAGCGGGAGTCGCGATGAGCAGTTCTTC. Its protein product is CASSSTSGSRDEQFF.

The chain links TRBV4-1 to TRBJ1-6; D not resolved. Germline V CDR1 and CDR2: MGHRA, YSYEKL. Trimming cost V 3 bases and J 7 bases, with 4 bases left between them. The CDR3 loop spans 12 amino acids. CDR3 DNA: TGCGCCAGCAGCCAGGCAAATTCACCCCTCCACTTT. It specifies CASSQANSPLHF.

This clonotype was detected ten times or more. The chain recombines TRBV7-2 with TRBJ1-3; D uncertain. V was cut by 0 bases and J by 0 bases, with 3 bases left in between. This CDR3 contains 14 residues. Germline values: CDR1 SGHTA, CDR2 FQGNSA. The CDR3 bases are TGTGCCAGCAGCTTAGCGTACTCTGGAAACACCATATATTTT. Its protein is CASSLAYSGNTIYF.

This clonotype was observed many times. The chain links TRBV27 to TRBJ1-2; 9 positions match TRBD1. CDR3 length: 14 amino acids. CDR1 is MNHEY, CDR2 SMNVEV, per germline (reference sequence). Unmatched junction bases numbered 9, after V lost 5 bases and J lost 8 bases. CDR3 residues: CASSPGTGFGGYTF. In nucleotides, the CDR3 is TGTGCCAGCAGTCCGGGGACAGGGTTTGGGGGCTACACCTTC.

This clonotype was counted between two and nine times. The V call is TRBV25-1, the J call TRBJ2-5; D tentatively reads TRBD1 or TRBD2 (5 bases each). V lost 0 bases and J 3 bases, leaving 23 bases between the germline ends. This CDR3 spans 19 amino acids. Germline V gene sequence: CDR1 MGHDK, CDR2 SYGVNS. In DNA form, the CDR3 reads TGTGCCAGCAGTGAATATCACCAAACTTATAACAGAGGGGAAGAGACCCAGTACTTC. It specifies CASSEYHQTYNRGEETQYF.

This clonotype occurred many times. In DNA form, the CDR3 reads TGCAGTGCGGCCAACGTGGACAGGTTCACAGATACGCAGTATTTT. Encoded protein: CSAANVDRFTDTQYF. The V gene is TRBV20-1, the J gene TRBJ2-3; 7 positions agree with TRBD1. CDR1 and CDR2 (germline): DFQATT, SNEGSKA (reference sequence). This CDR3 has 15 amino acids. Trimming removed 6 bases from V and 2 bases from J; junction bases left unmatched: 11.

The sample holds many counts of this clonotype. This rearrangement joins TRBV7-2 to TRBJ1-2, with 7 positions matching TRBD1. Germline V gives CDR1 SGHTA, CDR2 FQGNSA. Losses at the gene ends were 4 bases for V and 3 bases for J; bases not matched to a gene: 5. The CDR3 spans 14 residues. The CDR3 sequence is CASSWGQSYYGYTF. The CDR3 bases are TGTGCCAGCAGCTGGGGACAGTCCTACTATGGCTACACCTTC.

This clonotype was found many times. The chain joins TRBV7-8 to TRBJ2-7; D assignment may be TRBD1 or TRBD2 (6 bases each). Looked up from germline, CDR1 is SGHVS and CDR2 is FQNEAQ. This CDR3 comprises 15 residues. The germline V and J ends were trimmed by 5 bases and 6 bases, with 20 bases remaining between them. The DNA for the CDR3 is TGTGCCAGCAGCCGCTCCCGGGGTGAGGGGGGCGAGCAGTACTTC. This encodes CASSRSRGEGGEQYF.

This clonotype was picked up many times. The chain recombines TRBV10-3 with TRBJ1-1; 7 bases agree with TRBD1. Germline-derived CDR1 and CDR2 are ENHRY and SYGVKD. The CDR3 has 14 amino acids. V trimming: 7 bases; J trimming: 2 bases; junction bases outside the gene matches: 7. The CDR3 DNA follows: TGTGCCATCAACCCGGGACAGCGTAACACTGAAGCTTTCTTT. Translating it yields CAINPGQRNTEAFF.

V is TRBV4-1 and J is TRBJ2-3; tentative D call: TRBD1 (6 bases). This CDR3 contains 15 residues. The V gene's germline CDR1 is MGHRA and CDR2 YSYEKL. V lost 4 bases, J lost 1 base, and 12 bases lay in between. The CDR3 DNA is TGCGCCAGCAGCCCCATCGCAGGGGGCACAGATACGCAGTATTTT. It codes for CASSPIAGGTDTQYF.

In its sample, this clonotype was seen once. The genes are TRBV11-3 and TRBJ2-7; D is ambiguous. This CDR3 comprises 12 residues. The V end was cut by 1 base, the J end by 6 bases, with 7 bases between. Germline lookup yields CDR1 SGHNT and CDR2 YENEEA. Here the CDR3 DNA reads TGTGCCAGCAGCTTAGCAAGCTTCGAGCAGTACTTC. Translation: CASSLASFEQYF.

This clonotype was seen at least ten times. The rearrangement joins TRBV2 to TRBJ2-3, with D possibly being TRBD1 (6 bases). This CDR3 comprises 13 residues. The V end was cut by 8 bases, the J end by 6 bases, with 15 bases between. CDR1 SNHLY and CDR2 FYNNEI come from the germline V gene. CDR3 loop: CASAVNRVDTQYF. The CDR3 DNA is TGTGCCAGCGCGGTGAACAGGGTCGATACGCAGTATTTT.

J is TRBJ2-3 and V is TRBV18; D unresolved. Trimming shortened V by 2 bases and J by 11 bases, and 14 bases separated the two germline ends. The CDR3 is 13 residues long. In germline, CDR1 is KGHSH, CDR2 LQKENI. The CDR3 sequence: CASSPEDTRKQYF. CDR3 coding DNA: TGTGCCAGCTCACCAGAGGATACCAGGAAGCAGTATTTT.

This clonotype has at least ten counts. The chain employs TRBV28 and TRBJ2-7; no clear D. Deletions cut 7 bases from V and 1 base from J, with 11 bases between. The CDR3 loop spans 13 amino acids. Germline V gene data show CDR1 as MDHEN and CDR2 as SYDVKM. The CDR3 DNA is TGTGCCAGCATGAGAGACTCTTCCTACGAGCAGTACTTC. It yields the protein CASMRDSSYEQYF.

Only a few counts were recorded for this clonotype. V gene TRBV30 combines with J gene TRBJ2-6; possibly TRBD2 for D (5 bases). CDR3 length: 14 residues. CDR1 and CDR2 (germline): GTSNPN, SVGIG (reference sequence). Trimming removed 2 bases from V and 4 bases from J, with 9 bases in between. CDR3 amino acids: CAWSTGSGANVLTF. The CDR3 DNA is TGTGCCTGGAGTACGGGGTCCGGGGCCAACGTCCTGACTTTC.

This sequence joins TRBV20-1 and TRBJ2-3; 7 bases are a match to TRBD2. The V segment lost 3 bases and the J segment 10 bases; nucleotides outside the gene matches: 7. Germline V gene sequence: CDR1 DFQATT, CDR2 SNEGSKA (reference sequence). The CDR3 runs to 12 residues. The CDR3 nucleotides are TGCAGTGCTAGGATTACTAGCGCTTCGCAGTATTTT. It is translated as CSARITSASQYF.

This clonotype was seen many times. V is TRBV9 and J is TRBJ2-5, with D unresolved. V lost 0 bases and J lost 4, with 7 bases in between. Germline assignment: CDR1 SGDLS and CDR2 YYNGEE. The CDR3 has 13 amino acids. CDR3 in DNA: TGTGCCAGCAGCGTAGGGCCCGGAGAGACCCAGTACTTC. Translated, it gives CASSVGPGETQYF.

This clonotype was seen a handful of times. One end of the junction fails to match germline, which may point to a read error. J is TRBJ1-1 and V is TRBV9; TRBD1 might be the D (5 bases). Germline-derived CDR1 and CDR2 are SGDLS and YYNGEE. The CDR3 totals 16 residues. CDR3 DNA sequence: TGTGTCAGCAGCCGAGGGAGGGGAGCCCAGGGCACTGAAGCTTTCTTT. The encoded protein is CVSSRGRGAQGTEAFF. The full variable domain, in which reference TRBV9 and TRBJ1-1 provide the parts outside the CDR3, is DSGVTQTPKHLITATGQRVTLRCSPRSGDLSVYWYQQSLDQGLQFLIQYYNGEERAKGNILERFSAQQFPDLHSELNLSSLELGDSALYFCVSSRGRGAQGTEAFFGQGTRLTVV.

DNA of the CDR3: TGTGCCAGCAGCGGGGCTCTCGGGGCCACTTTCGCAACTAATGAAAAACTGTTTTTT. The encoded protein is CASSGALGATFATNEKLFF. V gene TRBV7-9 combines with J gene TRBJ1-4; D is possibly TRBD1 (5 bases). This CDR3 spans 19 amino acids. Trimming stripped 5 bases from V and 0 bases from J, with 22 bases between. Per the germline V gene, CDR1 is SEHNR and CDR2 is FQNEAQ (reference sequence).

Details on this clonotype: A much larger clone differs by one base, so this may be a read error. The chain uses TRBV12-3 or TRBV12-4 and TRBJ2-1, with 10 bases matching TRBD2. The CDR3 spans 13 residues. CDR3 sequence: CASSGRRINERFF. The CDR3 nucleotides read TGTGCCAGTAGCGGGAGGAGAATCAATGAGCGGTTCTTC.

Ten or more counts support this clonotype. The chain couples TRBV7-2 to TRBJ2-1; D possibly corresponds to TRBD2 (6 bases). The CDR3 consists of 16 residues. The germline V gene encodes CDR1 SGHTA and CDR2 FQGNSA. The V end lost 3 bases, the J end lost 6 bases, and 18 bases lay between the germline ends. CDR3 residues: CASSLARVAVINEQFF. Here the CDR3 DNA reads TGTGCCAGCAGCTTGGCCCGGGTAGCGGTCATCAATGAGCAGTTCTTC.

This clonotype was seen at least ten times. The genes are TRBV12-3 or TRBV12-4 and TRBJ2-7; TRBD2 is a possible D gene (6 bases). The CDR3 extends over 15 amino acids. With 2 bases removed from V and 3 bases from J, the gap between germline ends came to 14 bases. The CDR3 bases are TGTGCCAGCAGTTTAACACCCCAGGGAGGCTACGAGCAGTACTTC. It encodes CASSLTPQGGYEQYF.

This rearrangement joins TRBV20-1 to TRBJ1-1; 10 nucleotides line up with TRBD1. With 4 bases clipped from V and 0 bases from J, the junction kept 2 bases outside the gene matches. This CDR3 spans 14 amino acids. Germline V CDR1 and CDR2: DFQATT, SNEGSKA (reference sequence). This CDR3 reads CSAMGTGVNTEAFF. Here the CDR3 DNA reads TGCAGTGCTATGGGGACAGGGGTGAACACTGAAGCTTTCTTT.

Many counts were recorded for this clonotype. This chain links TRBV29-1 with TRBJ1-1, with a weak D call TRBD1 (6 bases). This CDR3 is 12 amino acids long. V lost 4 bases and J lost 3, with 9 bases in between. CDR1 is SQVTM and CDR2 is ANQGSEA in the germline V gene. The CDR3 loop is CSVVKGDTEAFF. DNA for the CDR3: TGCAGCGTTGTTAAGGGGGACACTGAAGCTTTCTTT. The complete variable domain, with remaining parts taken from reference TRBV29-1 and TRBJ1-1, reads SAVISQKPSRDICQRGTSLTIQCQVDSQVTMMFWYRQQPGQSLTLIATANQGSEATYESGFVIDKFPISRPNLTFSTLTVSNMSPEDSSIYLCSVVKGDTEAFFGQGTRLTVV.

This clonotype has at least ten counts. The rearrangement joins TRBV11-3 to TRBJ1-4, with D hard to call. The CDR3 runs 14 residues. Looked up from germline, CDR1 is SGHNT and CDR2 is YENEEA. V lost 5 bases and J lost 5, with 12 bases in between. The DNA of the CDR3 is TGTGCCAGCAGCATGGACGGACGGAATGAAAAACTGTTTTTT. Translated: CASSMDGRNEKLFF.

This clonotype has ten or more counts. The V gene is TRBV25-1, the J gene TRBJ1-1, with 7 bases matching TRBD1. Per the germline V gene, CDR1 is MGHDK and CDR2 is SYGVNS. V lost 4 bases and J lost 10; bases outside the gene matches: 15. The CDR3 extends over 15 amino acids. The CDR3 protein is CASSGYRGRGSRAFF. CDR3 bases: TGTGCCAGCAGTGGATACAGGGGTAGGGGTTCGAGAGCTTTCTTT.

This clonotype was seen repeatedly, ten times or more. The CDR3 here is CSATPTSGVTDTQYF. CDR3 nucleotide sequence: TGCAGTGCTACCCCGACTAGCGGGGTTACAGATACGCAGTATTTT. This chain joins TRBV20-1 and TRBJ2-3; 11 bases are a match to TRBD2. Per germline, CDR1 DFQATT and CDR2 SNEGSKA (reference sequence). V shed 4 bases, J shed 3 bases, and the junction held 6 bases outside the gene matches. This CDR3 comprises 15 residues.

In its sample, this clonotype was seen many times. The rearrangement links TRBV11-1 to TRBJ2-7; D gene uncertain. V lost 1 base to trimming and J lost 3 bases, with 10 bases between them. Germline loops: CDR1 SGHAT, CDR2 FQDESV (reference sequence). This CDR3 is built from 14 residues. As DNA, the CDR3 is TGTGCCAGCAGCTTAGGGCCCCGGGTCTACGAGCAGTACTTC. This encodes CASSLGPRVYEQYF.

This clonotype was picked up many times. The CDR3 is CASSASSYNEQFF. The CDR3 DNA follows: TGTGCCAGCAGTGCCAGCTCCTACAATGAGCAGTTCTTC. This chain connects TRBV12-3 or TRBV12-4 to TRBJ2-1; D remains ambiguous. Trimming shortened V by 5 bases and J by 0 bases, and 5 bases separated the two germline ends. This CDR3 comprises 13 residues.